Shown below are 9 T cell receptor beta chains from a single sample sequenced in a study of identifying expanded T cells in peripheral blood. Using immunoSEQ multiplex PCR, the repertoire was profiled, and TCRdb retains in-frame clones only, with some absent. The sample has about 100,000 clones; around nine tenths are singletons. The sequenced sample consisted of blood. The receptor source for this set is a person between 18 and 75 years old in good health.

This clone was recorded only once. The chain recombines TRBV6-5 with TRBJ2-3; no definite D call. The CDR3 totals 15 residues. Trimming removed 5 bases from V and 1 base from J, with 13 bases in between. Per germline, CDR1 MNHEY and CDR2 SVGAGI. The CDR3 DNA follows: TGTGCCAGCAGTCCCGCCCGGAAGCGCACAGATACGCAGTATTTT. Translation gives CASSPARKRTDTQYF.

The chain couples TRBV5-6 to TRBJ2-5; 9 nucleotides align to TRBD2. CDR3 length: 17 residues. V dropped 0 bases and J dropped 2; count of bases not matched to a gene: 8. CDR1 SGHDT and CDR2 YYEEEE come from the germline V gene. DNA of the CDR3: TGTGCCAGCAGCTTGGTAGCGCATAGCGGGGGTCAAGAGACCCAGTACTTC. Translated: CASSLVAHSGGQETQYF.

This chain uses TRBV9 with TRBJ2-5; D is ambiguous. The germline V gene encodes CDR1 SGDLS and CDR2 YYNGEE. Trimming stripped 0 bases from V and 4 bases from J, with 10 bases between. The CDR3 is made up of 14 amino acids. CDR3 nucleotides: TGTGCCAGCAGCGTAGCCGACCCCACAGAGACCCAGTACTTC. It codes for CASSVADPTETQYF.

The chain recombines TRBV2 with TRBJ1-3, with 7 bases matching TRBD1. This CDR3 spans 18 amino acids. V lost 4 bases to trimming and J lost 0 bases; unmatched junction nucleotides: 12. Germline CDR1 SNHLY, CDR2 FYNNEI. The CDR3 nucleotides are TGTGCCAGCAGTGTGTTCGGGACAGAGGCGACCTCTGGAAACACCATATATTTT. This translates into CASSVFGTEATSGNTIYF.

The chain is built from TRBV7-9 and TRBJ1-1; the D is unclear. The CDR3 is 13 amino acids. V dropped 8 bases and J dropped 5 bases, with 15 bases sitting between them. Germline CDR1 and CDR2: SEHNR and FQNEAQ (reference sequence). Written as DNA, the CDR3 is TGTGCCAGCGCTGAAAGGATGGGGACTGAAGCTTTCTTT. Encoded protein: CASAERMGTEAFF. Supplemented by reference TRBV7-9 and TRBJ1-1, the full variable domain reads DTGVSQNPRHKITKRGQNVTFRCDPISEHNRLYWYRQTLGQGPEFLTYFQNEAQLEKSRLLSDRFSAERPKGSFSTLEIQRTEQGDSAMYLCASAERMGTEAFFGQGTRLTVV.

The gene calls are TRBV5-1 and TRBJ1-4, with a tentative D call TRBD1 (5 bases). The CDR3 is made up of 17 amino acids. V gave up 5 bases and J gave up 8 bases, with 25 bases separating them. CDR1 SGHRS and CDR2 YFSETQ come from the germline V gene. In DNA, the CDR3 is TGCGCCAGCAGACGCTCCGGGACGTCGCTTACCCGCGAAAAACTGTTTTTT. Translation gives CASRRSGTSLTREKLFF.

This rearrangement joins TRBV4-1 to TRBJ1-1; D not resolved. Trimming cost V 2 bases and J 0 bases, with 13 bases left between them. CDR1 is MGHRA, CDR2 YSYEKL, per germline. CDR3 length equals 16 residues. CDR3 in amino acids: CASSQLPYDLNTEAFF. Here the CDR3 DNA reads TGCGCCAGCAGCCAACTACCTTACGACCTGAACACTGAAGCTTTCTTT.

This clone was detected only a few times. As DNA, the CDR3 is TGTGCCAGTAGTATTCTAGCGGGACTTTACAATGAGCAGTTCTTC. It encodes CASSILAGLYNEQFF. This sequence joins TRBV19 and TRBJ2-1; 9 bases agree with TRBD2. The germline V gene encodes CDR1 LNHDA and CDR2 SQIVND (reference sequence). CDR3 size: 15 residues. J lost 4 bases, V lost 3 bases, and 4 bases had no gene match.

The chain joins TRBV5-1 to TRBJ1-3; weak D call: TRBD1 (6 bases). Trimming shortened V by 1 base and J by 0 bases, and 8 bases separated the two germline ends. The CDR3 consists of 15 residues. The germline V gene has CDR1 SGHRS and CDR2 YFSETQ. The CDR3 DNA is TGCGCCAGCAGCTTGACAGGGAGCTCTGGAAACACCATATATTTT. This translates into CASSLTGSSGNTIYF. The full variable domain, with the rest looked up from reference TRBV5-1 and TRBJ1-3, is KAGVTQTPRYLIKTRGQQVTLSCSPISGHRSVSWYQQTPGQGLQFLFEYFSETQRNKGNFPGRFSGRQFSNSRSEMNVSTLELGDSALYLCASSLTGSSGNTIYFGEGSWLTVV.